This T cell receptor (beta chain) derives from a study of blood T cell repertoires in COVID-19. The CDR3 is made up of 16 amino acids. Deletions cut 6 bases from V and 0 bases from J, with 18 bases between. Germline CDR1 and CDR2: MNHEY and SVGEGT. The assay was immunoSEQ multiplex PCR, and TCRdb's table has in-frame clones only and misses some. In the table there are more than 50,000 clones, about 74% of which are singletons. The clonotype was recovered from a woman over 75 with acute or convalescent COVID-19. The specimen sequenced was peripheral blood. V usage is TRBV6-2 or TRBV6-3 and J usage is TRBJ2-7; D perhaps matches TRBD2 (6 bases). This CDR3 reads CASSNPGVGYSYEQYF. Here the CDR3 DNA reads TGTGCCAGCAGCAATCCGGGGGTCGGTTACTCCTACGAGCAGTACTTC.